These 5 T cell receptor beta chains share one sample of origin, sequenced in a study of T-cell memory formation after mild COVID-19. TCRdb re-derived calls from the 5' RACE reads in MiXCR, one entry per CDR3 protein. Here the sample spans about half a million distinct CDR3 sequences, 18% being singletons. The sequenced sample consisted of PBMCs or a T cell subset sorted from them (not recorded which). These receptors were obtained from an adult woman who had mild COVID-19 (a few samples of this study predate the infection). Cell type and time point are not known.

Only a few counts were recorded for this clonotype. This sequence joins TRBV27 and TRBJ1-1; 7 bases are shared with TRBD1. This CDR3 region has 13 residues. CDR1 and CDR2 (germline): MNHEY, SMNVEV (reference sequence). V dropped 5 bases and J dropped 7; count of bases not matched to a gene: 7. CDR3 bases: TGTGCCAGCAGTAACAGGGGAAGGGGTGAAGCTTTCTTT. This codes for CASSNRGRGEAFF.

This clonotype has just a few counts. The V and J genes are TRBV3-1 and TRBJ2-2, with 14 nucleotides matching TRBD2. The J segment lost 6 bases and the V segment lost 4 bases, leaving 7 bases of the junction unmatched. Per the germline V gene, CDR1 is LGHDT and CDR2 is YNNKEL (reference sequence). The CDR3 length is 17 residues. CDR3 amino acids: CASSLGLAGGQAGELFF. The CDR3, as DNA: TGTGCCAGCAGCCTAGGACTAGCGGGAGGCCAAGCCGGGGAGCTGTTTTTT.

CDR3 sequence reads: CATEGGTGGAGANVLTF. The CDR3 bases are TGTGCCACAGAAGGCGGGACAGGTGGTGCTGGGGCCAACGTCCTGACTTTC. This rearrangement joins TRBV5-6 to TRBJ2-6; TRBD1 matches at 8 bases. Trimming at V came to 9 bases and at J to 2 bases, leaving 13 bases not matched to a gene. Germline CDR1 and CDR2: SGHDT and YYEEEE. The CDR3 totals 17 residues.

There are many counts of this clonotype. The chain joins TRBV5-1 to TRBJ2-1; D possibly corresponds to TRBD2 (6 bases). The V end was cut by 4 bases, the J end by 8 bases, with 19 bases between. The CDR3 has 15 amino acids. Germline assignment: CDR1 SGHRS and CDR2 YFSETQ. CDR3 loop: CASSPGGTSLDEQFF. CDR3 coding DNA: TGCGCCAGCAGCCCTGGCGGTACTAGCCTCGATGAGCAGTTCTTC.

This clonotype was observed many times. CDR3: CASSNEGFSSDTQYF. The CDR3 DNA sequence: TGTGCCAGCAGCAATGAAGGGTTCTCTTCAGATACGCAGTATTTT. The V gene is TRBV12-3 or TRBV12-4, the J gene TRBJ2-3; no clear D gene. The CDR3 is made up of 15 amino acids. Trimming removed 6 bases from V and 4 bases from J, with 17 bases in between.